The rows below give T cell receptor beta chains drawn from one sample of a study of naive CD8 T cells in extremely preterm neonates. Assay: immunoSEQ multiplex PCR; the TCRdb copy retains only in-frame clones and omits some. The sample lists about 5,100 clones; over 95% were seen once. Source material: naive CD8+ T cells from blood. The receptors originated from a human donor in good health. Each CDR3 is given with its conserved first and last residue. Fields, in order: V gene, J gene, D gene, CDR3 length, clone size, CDR3 DNA, CDR3 protein. D genes are given only for firm matches. Expanded clones get a size class; other rows say once, few or many, or leave the size out.

>TRBV27|TRBJ2-7|TRBD2|14|-
TGTGCCAGCAGTATAGGACTAGCGGGCTACGAGCAGTACTTC
CASSIGLAGYEQYF
>TRBV18|TRBJ2-3|TRBD2|16|-
TGTGCCAGCTCACCACCGCTAGCGGGGAGCACAGATACGCAGTATTTT
CASSPPLAGSTDTQYF
>TRBV19|TRBJ1-1|-|13|-
TGTGCCTCCAGAAGGGAGTTTACCTATGAAGCTTTCTTT
CASRREFTYEAFF
>TRBV4-1|TRBJ1-1|TRBD1|12|-
TGCGCCAGCAGCGATGACAGGGTGGTGGCTTTCTTT
CASSDDRVVAFF
>TRBV7-3|TRBJ1-6|-|13|-
TGTGCCAGCAGCTTAGGCTCGAATTCACCCCTCCACTTT
CASSLGSNSPLHF
>TRBV27|TRBJ1-2|-|11|-
TGTGCCAGCAGCGGGGGCTATGGCTACACCTTC
CASSGGYGYTF
>TRBV6-6|TRBJ2-1|TRBD1|16|once
TGTGCCAGCAGGGACAGGACAGGGTCTTCTGACAATGAGCAGTTCTTC
CASRDRTGSSDNEQFF
>TRBV7-9|TRBJ2-4|-|13|-
TGTGCCAGCAGCCGACCGGGGAAAAACATTCAGTACTTC
CASSRPGKNIQYF
>TRBV2|TRBJ2-7|TRBD2|17|-
TGTGCCAGCAGTGAAGCTGGCAGGGAGCGGGAGGGCGCCGAGCAGTACTTC
CASSEAGREREGAEQYF
>TRBV27|TRBJ2-7|TRBD2|16|-
TGTGCCAGCAGTCTGGCGGGAGGGCCATCTCGGTACGAGCAGTACTTC
CASSLAGGPSRYEQYF
>TRBV11-2|TRBJ1-1|-|14|-
TGTGCCAGCAGCTTCTTCGACACGAACACTGAAGCTTTCTTT
CASSFFDTNTEAFF
>TRBV27|TRBJ2-5|-|14|once
TGTGCCAGCAGTTTATTGGGGAGGAGGGAGACCCAGTACTTC
CASSLLGRRETQYF
>TRBV6-5|TRBJ2-7|TRBD2|15|-
TGTGCCAGCAGTTACGGGCGGGGGAGCTCCTACGAGCAGTACTTC
CASSYGRGSSYEQYF
>TRBV5-1|TRBJ2-7|TRBD1|13|-
TGCGCCAGGGCCGGGACAGGTGTTTACGAGCAGTACTTC
CARAGTGVYEQYF
>TRBV15|TRBJ2-2|-|14|-
TGTGCCACCAGCAGGCGGACAGATTTGAGGGAGCTGTTTTTT
CATSRRTDLRELFF
>TRBV10-1|TRBJ2-5|TRBD2|20|-
TGCGCCAGTGAGAAGCCGGGACTAGCGGGAGGGCAGGGGGGTCAAGAGACCCAGTACTTC
CASEKPGLAGGQGGQETQYF
>TRBV7-9|TRBJ2-5|-|13|-
TGTGCCAGCAGCTCCAGGGGTGAGGAGACCCAGTACTTC
CASSSRGEETQYF
>TRBV5-4|TRBJ2-7|-|14|-
TGTGCCAGCAGCTTGAGACAGGAAAATGACGAGCAGTACTTC
CASSLRQENDEQYF